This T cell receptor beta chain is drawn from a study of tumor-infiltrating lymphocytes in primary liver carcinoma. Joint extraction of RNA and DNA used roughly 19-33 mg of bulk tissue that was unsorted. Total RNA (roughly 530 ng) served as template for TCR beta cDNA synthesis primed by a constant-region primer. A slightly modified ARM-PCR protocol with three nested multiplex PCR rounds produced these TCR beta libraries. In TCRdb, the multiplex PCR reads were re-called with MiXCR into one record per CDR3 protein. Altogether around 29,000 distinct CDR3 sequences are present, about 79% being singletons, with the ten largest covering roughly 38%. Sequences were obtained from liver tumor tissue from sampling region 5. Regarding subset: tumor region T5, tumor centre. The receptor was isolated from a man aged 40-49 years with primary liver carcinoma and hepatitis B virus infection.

The CDR3 protein is CALRLEDTEAFF. CDR3 in DNA: TGTGCCTTGAGATTGGAGGACACTGAAGCTTTCTTT. The chain employs TRBV30 and TRBJ1-1, with unresolved D. V lost 7 bases to trimming and J lost 3 bases, with 12 bases between them. The CDR3 sequence is 12 residues long. The V gene's germline CDR1 is GTSNPN and CDR2 SVGIG (reference sequence).